The clone carrying this TCR beta chain appeared once. These data originate in a study of blood T cells in healthy people across ages. This CDR3 spans 16 amino acids. CDR1 and CDR2 (germline): DFQATT, SNEGSKA (reference sequence). V was clipped by 5 bases and J by 2 bases; unmatched bases: 9. The authors ran a second PCR of roughly 6 to 12 cycles using a sample-barcoded 5' primer and a J-beta primer mix. TCRdb ran MiXCR on the 5' RACE reads and lists one entry per CDR3 protein. The table lists over 450,000 distinct CDR3 sequences, approximately 25% of them singletons. The sample also formed part of further work on T cells of mothers and their children. Per that study: A few healthy Caucasian mothers, along with their six children, were the donors. Each child contributed about 3 million TCR beta CDR3 reads, while each mother contributed over 8 million.

This clonotype originated in a boy between 10 and 17 years old in good health. The specimen was blood. The V and J genes are TRBV20-1 and TRBJ2-5, with 12 bases identical to TRBD1. CDR3 nucleotides: TGCAGTGCTGGGGACAGGGGGCCCCTAGGGCAAGAGACCCAGTACTTC. As protein: CSAGDRGPLGQETQYF.